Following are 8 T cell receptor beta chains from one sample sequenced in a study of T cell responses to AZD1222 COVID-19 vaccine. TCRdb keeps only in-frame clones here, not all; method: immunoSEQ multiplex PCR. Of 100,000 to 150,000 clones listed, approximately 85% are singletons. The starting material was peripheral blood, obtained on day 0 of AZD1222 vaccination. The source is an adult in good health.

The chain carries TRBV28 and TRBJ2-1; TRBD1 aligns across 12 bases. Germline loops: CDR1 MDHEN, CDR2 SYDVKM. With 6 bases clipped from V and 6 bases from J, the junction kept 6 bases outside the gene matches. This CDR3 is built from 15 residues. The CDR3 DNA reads TGTGCCAGCAGACTGAGGGGACAGGGGGCCAATGAGCAGTTCTTC. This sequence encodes CASRLRGQGANEQFF.

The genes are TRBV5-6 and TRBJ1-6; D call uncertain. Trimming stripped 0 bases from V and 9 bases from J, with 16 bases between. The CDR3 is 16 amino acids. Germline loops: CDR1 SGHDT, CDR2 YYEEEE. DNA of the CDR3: TGTGCCAGCAGCTTGGGCGGGTTGGGCCGTCGTTCACCCCTCCACTTT. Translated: CASSLGGLGRRSPLHF.

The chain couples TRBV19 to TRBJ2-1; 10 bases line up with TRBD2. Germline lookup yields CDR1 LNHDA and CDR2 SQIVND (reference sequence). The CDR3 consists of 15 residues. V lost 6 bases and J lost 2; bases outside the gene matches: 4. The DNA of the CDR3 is TGTGCCAGTAGGCTAGCGGGGGTACCCTACAATGAGCAGTTCTTC. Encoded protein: CASRLAGVPYNEQFF. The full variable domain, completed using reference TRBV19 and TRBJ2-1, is DGGITQSPKYLFRKEGQNVTLSCEQNLNHDAMYWYRQDPGQGLRLIYYSQIVNDFQKGDIAEGYSVSREKKESFPLTVTSAQKNPTAFYLCASRLAGVPYNEQFFGPGTRLTVL.

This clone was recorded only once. The CDR3 spells CASSLAPNQPQHF. Here the CDR3 DNA reads TGTGCCAGCAGTTTAGCGCCAAACCAGCCCCAGCATTTT. This sequence joins TRBV12-3 or TRBV12-4 and TRBJ1-5; D unclear. The CDR3 has 13 residues. Trimming stripped 0 bases from V and 7 bases from J, with 7 bases between.

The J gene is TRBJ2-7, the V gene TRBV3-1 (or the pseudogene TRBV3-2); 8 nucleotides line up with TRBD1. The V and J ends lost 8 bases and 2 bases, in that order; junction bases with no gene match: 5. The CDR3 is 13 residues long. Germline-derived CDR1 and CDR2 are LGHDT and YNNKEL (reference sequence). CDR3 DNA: TGTGCCAGCGGTTCGACAGGGGCCTACGAGCAGTACTTC. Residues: CASGSTGAYEQYF.

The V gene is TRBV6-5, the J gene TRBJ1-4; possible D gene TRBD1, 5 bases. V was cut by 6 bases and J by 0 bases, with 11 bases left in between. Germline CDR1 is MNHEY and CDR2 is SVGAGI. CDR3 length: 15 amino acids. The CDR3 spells CASRAGWSTNEKLFF. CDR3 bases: TGTGCCAGCAGAGCAGGGTGGTCAACTAATGAAAAACTGTTTTTT.

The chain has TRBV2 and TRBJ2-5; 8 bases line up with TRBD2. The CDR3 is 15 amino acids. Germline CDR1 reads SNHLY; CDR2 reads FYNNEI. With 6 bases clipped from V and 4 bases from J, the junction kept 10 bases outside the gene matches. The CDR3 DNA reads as TGTGCCAGCAGCGGGGGGGCCCCCGGCGGAGAGACCCAGTACTTC. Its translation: CASSGGAPGGETQYF.

The CDR3 DNA reads TGTGCCAGCAGCCAAGCAGGGGCCGGTTCACCCCTCCACTTT. It encodes CASSQAGAGSPLHF. This chain joins TRBV3-1 (or the pseudogene TRBV3-2) and TRBJ1-6; D might be TRBD1 (6 bases). V gave up 1 base and J gave up 9 bases, with 10 bases separating them. This CDR3 has 14 residues. The V gene's germline CDR1 is LGHDT and CDR2 YNNKEL (reference sequence).